One sample yielded the 17 T cell receptor beta chains listed below, sequenced in a study of T cells in Graves' hyperthyroidism and ophthalmopathy. Amplified TCR beta CDR3 regions derived from RNA transcripts. The primer set for the first-round RT-PCR of the TCR CDR3 was HTBI. Each CDR3 protein is one row after TCRdb ran MiXCR on the multiplex PCR reads. The table lists fewer than 650,000 distinct CDR3 sequences, around 15% of them singletons. The sample was blood. The receptors come from a woman in her forties with Graves' hyperthyroidism.

V is TRBV20-1 and J is TRBJ2-5; TRBD1 might be the D (6 bases). V was shortened by 1 base and J by 1 base, with 10 bases between the two germline ends. Germline V lookup: CDR1 DFQATT, CDR2 SNEGSKA (reference sequence). CDR3 size: 14 residues. The chain's CDR3 is CSARAGTPQETQYF. The CDR3 coding sequence is TGCAGTGCTAGAGCCGGGACACCCCAAGAGACCCAGTACTTC.

This clonotype has a count of ten or more. The V gene is TRBV24-1, the J gene TRBJ2-5, with D possibly being TRBD2 (6 bases). The V end lost 2 bases, the J end lost 5 bases, and 8 bases lay between the germline ends. The CDR3 consists of 13 residues. Per germline, CDR1 KGHDR and CDR2 SFDVKD. Here the CDR3 reads CATSDSAGETQYF. The DNA of the CDR3 is TGTGCCACCAGTGATTCCGCGGGGGAGACCCAGTACTTC.

V usage is TRBV4-2 and J usage is TRBJ2-7; 9 bases are a match to TRBD1. With 5 bases clipped from V and 1 base from J, the junction kept 9 bases outside the gene matches. Germline V gene sequence: CDR1 LGHNA, CDR2 YNFKEQ. This CDR3 region has 16 residues. In DNA form, the CDR3 reads TGTGCCAGCAGCTTCCGAAGGGGACAGGGTTCCTACGAGCAGTACTTC. It is translated as CASSFRRGQGSYEQYF.

This clonotype was observed at least ten times. The V call is TRBV5-1, the J call TRBJ2-3, with 7 bases identical to TRBD1. The CDR3 extends over 16 amino acids. With 5 bases clipped from V and 4 bases from J, the junction kept 13 bases outside the gene matches. From germline, CDR1 is SGHRS and CDR2 YFSETQ. CDR3 DNA sequence: TGCGCCAGCAGATCCGCCGGGACAGCTATAGCAGATACGCAGTATTTT. Protein product: CASRSAGTAIADTQYF. Combining the CDR3 with reference TRBV5-1 and TRBJ2-3 gives the whole variable domain KAGVTQTPRYLIKTRGQQVTLSCSPISGHRSVSWYQQTPGQGLQFLFEYFSETQRNKGNFPGRFSGRQFSNSRSEMNVSTLELGDSALYLCASRSAGTAIADTQYFGPGTRLTVL.

This clonotype occurred a few times. A much larger clonotype is one base distant, so this may be a read error. The chain joins TRBV2 to TRBJ2-3; TRBD2 might be the D (6 bases). CDR1 and CDR2 from the germline V gene are SNHLY and FYNNEI. This CDR3 contains 14 residues. The chain's CDR3 is CGSRAGTSTDTQYF. The CDR3, as DNA: TGTGGCAGCAGAGCCGGGACTAGCACAGATACGCAGTATTTT.

This clonotype was seen more than once but under ten times. The chain combines TRBV20-1 with TRBJ2-7; no reliable D call. Trimming took 5 bases from V and 4 from J, leaving 15 bases between them. The CDR3 runs 13 residues. Per germline, CDR1 DFQATT and CDR2 SNEGSKA (reference sequence). The CDR3 DNA reads as TGCAGTGCTTCCGGCAGGAAATTTTACGAGCAGTACTTC. Amino acids: CSASGRKFYEQYF.

The chain joins TRBV20-1 to TRBJ2-1, with D possibly TRBD1 on 6 matching bases. The CDR3 is 15 amino acids. The V gene's germline CDR1 is DFQATT and CDR2 SNEGSKA (reference sequence). The germline V and J ends were trimmed by 2 bases and 1 base, with 12 bases remaining between them. This CDR3 reads CSARKTGRSYNEQFF. The CDR3 region has the DNA TGCAGTGCTAGAAAGACAGGCAGGTCCTACAATGAGCAGTTCTTC.

The chain carries TRBV20-1 and TRBJ2-3, with TRBD2 matching over 7 bases. Trimming removed 6 bases from V and 2 bases from J; junction bases left unmatched: 5. Germline CDR1 and CDR2: DFQATT and SNEGSKA (reference sequence). This CDR3 comprises 13 residues. This chain's CDR3 is CSAEGLSTDTQYF. CDR3 DNA sequence: TGCAGTGCCGAGGGACTATCCACAGATACGCAGTATTTT.

This sequence joins TRBV4-1 and TRBJ1-6; D is unclear. The CDR3 covers 15 residues. The V and J ends lost 0 bases and 7 bases respectively, with 10 bases between them. The germline gives CDR1 MGHRA, CDR2 YSYEKL. As DNA, the CDR3 is TGCGCCAGCAGCCAAGACGCAGGACCGAATTCACCCCTCCACTTT. It translates to CASSQDAGPNSPLHF.

This clonotype was counted ten times or more. The chain joins TRBV7-2 to TRBJ1-3; D is perhaps TRBD1 (5 bases). This CDR3 spans 15 amino acids. In germline, CDR1 is SGHTA, CDR2 FQGNSA. Trimming shortened V by 3 bases and J by 7 bases, and 16 bases separated the two germline ends. The CDR3: CASSFRTGDGNTIYF. For the CDR3, the DNA is TGTGCCAGCAGCTTTAGAACAGGAGACGGGAACACCATATATTTT.

The chain couples TRBV9 to TRBJ2-1, with 7 bases identical to TRBD2. With 2 bases clipped from V and 9 bases from J, the junction kept 5 bases outside the gene matches. Germline assignment: CDR1 SGDLS and CDR2 YYNGEE. The CDR3 extends over 13 amino acids. The DNA of the CDR3 is TGTGCCAGCAGCGTGGGGGGGTGGAGTGAGCAGTTCTTC. Residues: CASSVGGWSEQFF.

Regarding this clonotype: This may be a read error: a much more frequent sequence differs by one nucleotide. This chain joins TRBV5-1 and TRBJ1-4; D call uncertain. This CDR3 spans 15 amino acids. Germline V gene lookup returns CDR1 SGHRS and CDR2 YFSETQ. In nucleotides, the CDR3 is TGCGTCAGCAGCCCGCAAGGATCCACTAATGAAAAACTGTTTTTT. Protein sequence: CVSSPQGSTNEKLFF.

For this clonotype: With a much larger clone just one base away, this may be a read error. This chain uses TRBV27 with TRBJ1-2, with 9 bases identical to TRBD1. V lost 5 bases and J lost 4; bases outside the gene matches: 2. The CDR3 runs to 13 residues. CDR1 and CDR2 from the germline V gene are MNHEY and SMNVEV (reference sequence). The CDR3 loop is CASSLTGGYGYTF. The CDR3 bases are TGTGCCAGCAGTCTGACAGGGGGCTATGGCTACACCTTC.

This clonotype appeared many times. The chain combines TRBV10-3 with TRBJ1-1; unclear D gene. Germline assignment: CDR1 ENHRY and CDR2 SYGVKD. CDR3 length equals 12 residues. Trimming removed 6 bases at V and 0 bases at J, with 5 bases between. The chain's CDR3 is CAIRSLNTEAFF. In DNA form, the CDR3 reads TGTGCCATCAGGAGCTTGAACACTGAAGCTTTCTTT.

This sequence joins TRBV14 and TRBJ1-2; D gene uncertain. The V end lost 0 bases, the J end lost 6 bases, and 14 bases lay between the germline ends. This CDR3 is built from 15 residues. Germline V gene data show CDR1 as SGHDN and CDR2 as FVKESK. The DNA for the CDR3 is TGTGCCAGCAGCCAAGATTATATGGCAGGCCATGGCTACACCTTC. Residues: CASSQDYMAGHGYTF.

This clonotype has ten or more counts. The gene calls are TRBV20-1 and TRBJ2-2, with 8 positions matching TRBD2. The length of the CDR3 is 15 residues. V trimming: 5 bases; J trimming: 5 bases; junction bases outside the gene matches: 10. CDR1 is DFQATT, CDR2 SNEGSKA, per germline (reference sequence). The CDR3 reads CSASLAGWGTGELFF. In nucleotides, the CDR3 is TGCAGTGCTTCCTTAGCGGGATGGGGGACCGGGGAGCTGTTTTTT.

The chain combines TRBV19 with TRBJ1-4; D call uncertain. The CDR3 extends over 13 amino acids. CDR1 and CDR2 (germline): LNHDA, SQIVND (reference sequence). V was cut by 2 bases and J by 8 bases, with 9 bases left in between. The CDR3 nucleotides are TGTGCCAGTAGTATAAGGCAGCCAGAAAAACTGTTTTTT. This codes for CASSIRQPEKLFF.